These 8 T cell receptor beta chains were all obtained from the same sample, sequenced in a study of T cell repertoires in cytomegalovirus infection. The antigens for these receptors are not known. TCRdb passed the reads through MiXCR, listing each CDR3 protein once. The sample lists 750,000 to 950,000 distinct CDR3 sequences; roughly 29% were seen once. This specimen was cultured CD8+ T cells from PBMCs, taken from culture after CMV antigen stimulation. These receptors originate from a human donor in good health (CMV status not recorded). Some clones in this sample may be carry-over from other donors' samples.

This rearrangement joins TRBV28 to TRBJ2-7, with a possible D match to TRBD2 (7 bases). Germline CDR1 is MDHEN and CDR2 is SYDVKM. This CDR3 contains 13 residues. The CDR3 here is CAGRGGSSYEQYV. The DNA for the CDR3 is TGTGCCGGCAGGGGAGGGAGCTCCTACGAGCAGTACGTC.

This clonotype was found a few times. This chain connects TRBV28 to TRBJ1-4; 12 bases match TRBD1. CDR1 and CDR2 (germline): MDHEN, SYDVKM. J lost 5 bases, V lost 5 bases, and 12 bases had no gene match. The CDR3 sequence is 18 residues long. The CDR3 region is CASSLLPGQGATNEKLFF. Written as DNA, the CDR3 is TGTGCCAGCAGTCTGCTACCGGGACAGGGGGCCACCAATGAAAAACTGTTTTTT.

This clonotype was counted between two and nine times. The chain recombines TRBV27 with TRBJ2-3; unclear D gene. Trimming stripped 0 bases from V and 1 base from J, with 5 bases between. Germline-derived CDR1 and CDR2 are MNHEY and SMNVEV (reference sequence). CDR3 length: 14 amino acids. CDR3 in DNA: TGTGCCAGCAGTTTATCGTACGGCACAGATACGCAGTATTTT. It is translated as CASSLSYGTDTQYF.

This clonotype came up a few times. The genes are TRBV29-1 and TRBJ1-1; unclear D gene. V was cut by 1 base and J by 7 bases, with 7 bases left in between. Per germline, CDR1 SQVTM and CDR2 ANQGSEA. The CDR3 contains 11 residues. The CDR3 nucleotides are TGCAGCGTTGAAGGACGAAATGAAGCTTTCTTT. As protein: CSVEGRNEAFF.

In this sample, this clonotype turned up a few times. The chain carries TRBV12-3 or TRBV12-4 and TRBJ2-2, with D tentatively TRBD1 or TRBD2 (5 bases each). This CDR3 is built from 15 residues. The ends were cut back, 7 bases at V and 8 bases at J, with 20 bases in the middle. DNA of the CDR3: TGTGCCAGCATTGAGGGGCAGGGCTTGACGGGGGAGCTGTTTTTT. The encoded protein is CASIEGQGLTGELFF.

As concerns this clonotype: Possible read error: a much larger clone is one base away. J is TRBJ2-1 and V is TRBV4-1; D is uncertain. The CDR3 loop spans 12 amino acids. With 0 bases removed from V and 8 bases from J, the gap between germline ends came to 5 bases. CDR1 and CDR2 (germline): MGHRA, YSYEKL. CDR3 loop: CASSQDVDEQFF. The CDR3 nucleotides read TGCGCCAGCAGCCAAGATGTGGATGAGCAGTTCTTC.

The chain recombines TRBV20-1 with TRBJ2-1, with D possibly being TRBD2 (7 bases). This CDR3 has 13 amino acids. V lost 0 bases, J lost 8 bases, and 11 bases lay in between. Germline lookup yields CDR1 DFQATT and CDR2 SNEGSKA (reference sequence). The CDR3 DNA reads TGCAGTGCTAGAGAACGGGGGGCCCATGAGCAGTTCTTC. Translated: CSARERGAHEQFF.

The chain joins TRBV12-3 or TRBV12-4 to TRBJ2-3; maybe TRBD2 (6 bases). CDR3 length: 15 residues. Trimming left V 6 bases short and J 5 bases short, with 18 bases between. CDR3 DNA sequence: TGTGCCAGCAGATTTGGTGTGGGAGCGGGAGATACGCAGTATTTT. Its translation: CASRFGVGAGDTQYF.